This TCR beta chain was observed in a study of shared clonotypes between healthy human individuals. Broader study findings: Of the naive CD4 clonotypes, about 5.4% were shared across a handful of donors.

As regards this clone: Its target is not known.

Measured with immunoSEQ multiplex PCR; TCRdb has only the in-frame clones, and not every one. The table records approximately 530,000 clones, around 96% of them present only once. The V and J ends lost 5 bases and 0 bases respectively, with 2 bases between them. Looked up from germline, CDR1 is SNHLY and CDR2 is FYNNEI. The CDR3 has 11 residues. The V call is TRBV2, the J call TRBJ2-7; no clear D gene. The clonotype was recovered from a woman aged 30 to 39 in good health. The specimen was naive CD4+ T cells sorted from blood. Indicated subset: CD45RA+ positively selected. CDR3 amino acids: CASSYSYEQYF. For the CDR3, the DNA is TGTGCCAGCAGTTACTCCTACGAGCAGTACTTC. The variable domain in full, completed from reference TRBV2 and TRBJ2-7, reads EPEVTQTPSHQVTQMGQEVILRCVPISNHLYFYWYRQILGQKVEFLVSFYNNEISEKSEIFDDQFSVERPDGSNFTLKIRSTKLEDSAMYFCASSYSYEQYFGPGTRLTVT.